This passage covers 19 T cell receptor beta chains from one sample sequenced in a study of blood T cell repertoires in COVID-19. TCRdb keeps only in-frame clones here, not all; method: immunoSEQ multiplex PCR. Of approximately 130,000 clones listed, 85% are singletons. Sample: peripheral blood. The source of these receptors is a human donor in a cohort sampled during active COVID-19.

The chain employs TRBV9 and TRBJ2-1; 9 bases map to TRBD2. The CDR3 spans 15 residues. Unmatched junction bases numbered 5, after V lost 2 bases and J lost 5 bases. Germline V gives CDR1 SGDLS, CDR2 YYNGEE. In DNA form, the CDR3 reads TGTGCCAGCAGCGTCCGGGCGGGAGGGGACAATGAGCAGTTCTTC. Its protein product is CASSVRAGGDNEQFF.

The chain has TRBV12-3 or TRBV12-4 and TRBJ1-2; no reliable D call. V lost 4 bases, J lost 0 bases, and 6 bases lay in between. The CDR3 is 13 amino acids. The DNA for the CDR3 is TGTGCCAGCAGTTCCAGTACTAACTATGGCTACACCTTC. The encoded protein is CASSSSTNYGYTF.

This clone appeared a few times. The genes are TRBV12-5 and TRBJ2-7; perhaps TRBD2 as D (5 bases). The germline V gene has CDR1 LGHNT and CDR2 FRNRAP. This CDR3 has 13 amino acids. V dropped 5 bases and J dropped 0 bases, with 8 bases sitting between them. The CDR3 region is CASGVRDSYEQYF. CDR3 sequence (DNA): TGTGCTAGTGGTGTCCGGGACTCCTACGAGCAGTACTTC.

The genes are TRBV4-3 and TRBJ1-2, with 7 bases aligning to TRBD1. V lost 0 bases to trimming and J lost 7 bases; unmatched junction nucleotides: 8. Germline loops: CDR1 LGHNA, CDR2 YSLEER. The CDR3 is 15 amino acids. The CDR3 protein is CASSQEWGQPFGYTF. DNA of the CDR3: TGCGCCAGCAGCCAAGAATGGGGACAGCCGTTTGGCTACACCTTC.

The chain links TRBV6-5 to TRBJ2-7; 7 bases are shared with TRBD1. The CDR3 consists of 14 residues. V lost 6 bases, J lost 3 bases, and 8 bases stayed unmatched. CDR1 is MNHEY, CDR2 SVGAGI, per germline. The CDR3 loop reads CASSPGQTHYEQYV. The CDR3, as DNA: TGTGCCAGCAGCCCGGGACAGACCCACTACGAGCAGTACGTC.

The genes are TRBV10-3 and TRBJ1-1, with 9 positions matching TRBD1. Germline V gives CDR1 ENHRY, CDR2 SYGVKD. The CDR3 contains 14 residues. Losses at the gene ends were 6 bases for V and 3 bases for J; bases not matched to a gene: 5. The CDR3 nucleotides read TGTGCCATCAGACAACAGGGGGCATACACTGAAGCTTTCTTT. This gives the protein CAIRQQGAYTEAFF.

V and J are TRBV4-3 and TRBJ2-1; 10 nucleotides align to TRBD2. The trim removed 0 bases at V and 2 bases at J, leaving 13 bases unmatched. Germline V gene data show CDR1 as LGHNA and CDR2 as YSLEER. The CDR3 is 20 residues long. CDR3 DNA sequence: TGCGCCAGCAGCCAAGATGCGGGAGCGGGGGGGCCTTCCCCCTACAATGAGCAGTTCTTC. Protein sequence: CASSQDAGAGGPSPYNEQFF.

This chain uses TRBV7-2 with TRBJ2-2; 10 positions match TRBD1. CDR3 size: 17 residues. Looked up from germline, CDR1 is SGHTA and CDR2 is FQGNSA. V trimming: 4 bases; J trimming: 4 bases; junction bases outside the gene matches: 9. The CDR3 sequence is CASSSTTGGWVTGELFF. As DNA, the CDR3 is TGTGCCAGCAGCTCTACGACAGGGGGCTGGGTCACCGGGGAGCTGTTTTTT.

This chain connects TRBV30 to TRBJ2-7; 7 bases agree with TRBD1. Looked up from germline, CDR1 is GTSNPN and CDR2 is SVGIG (reference sequence). The CDR3 totals 14 residues. With V trimmed by 5 bases and J by 0 bases, 7 bases remained unmatched. As DNA, the CDR3 is TGTGCCTGGTCACAGGGGACCCACTCCTACGAGCAGTACTTC. Translated, it gives CAWSQGTHSYEQYF.

In this sample, this clone turned up a few times. The gene calls are TRBV7-7 and TRBJ1-1; no clear D gene. The V gene's germline CDR1 is SSHAT and CDR2 FNYEAQ (reference sequence). V was shortened by 5 bases and J by 1 base, with 14 bases between the two germline ends. The CDR3 covers 15 residues. CDR3 residues: CASSPAGEQNTEAFF. CDR3 nucleotide sequence: TGTGCCAGCAGCCCGGCCGGGGAACAGAACACTGAAGCTTTCTTT.

V gene TRBV20-1 combines with J gene TRBJ1-2; D unresolved. CDR3 length: 11 amino acids. In germline, CDR1 is DFQATT, CDR2 SNEGSKA (reference sequence). V was trimmed by 3 bases and J by 4 bases, leaving 6 bases between them. CDR3 DNA sequence: TGCAGTGCTAGTGGTCTCTATGGCTACACCTTC. It specifies CSASGLYGYTF.

V is TRBV5-1 and J is TRBJ1-1; D may be TRBD1 (6 bases). Trimming took off 4 bases at V and 1 base at J, with 14 bases between the two ends. Looked up from germline, CDR1 is SGHRS and CDR2 is YFSETQ. This CDR3 has 15 residues. The DNA of the CDR3 is TGCGCCAGCAGCCCGTCCGGGGGGGCGAACACTGAAGCTTTCTTT. It codes for CASSPSGGANTEAFF.

The J gene is TRBJ2-3, the V gene TRBV14, with TRBD2 matching 8 bases. The CDR3 is 15 residues long. Germline CDR1 is SGHDN and CDR2 is FVKESK. Trimming removed 2 bases from V and 4 bases from J; junction bases left unmatched: 5. The CDR3 region is CASSQPGGVSDTQYF. The CDR3 DNA reads TGTGCCAGCAGCCAACCCGGGGGGGTCTCAGATACGCAGTATTTT.

J is TRBJ1-6 and V is TRBV6-5; 10 bases are a match to TRBD1. The CDR3 has 12 amino acids. Unmatched junction bases numbered 1, after V lost 8 bases and J lost 9 bases. The germline V gene has CDR1 MNHEY and CDR2 SVGAGI. This CDR3 reads CASDRGLSPLHF. CDR3 sequence (DNA): TGTGCCAGCGACAGGGGGCTTTCACCCCTCCACTTT.

This chain links TRBV4-1 with TRBJ2-2; TRBD2 matches at 7 bases. CDR1 is MGHRA and CDR2 is YSYEKL in the germline V gene. Trimming at V came to 8 bases and at J to 0 bases, leaving 15 bases not matched to a gene. This CDR3 is 18 amino acids long. In DNA form, the CDR3 reads TGCGCCAGCGGCCCCATGGGGGTAGCGGGTTCGAACACCGGGGAGCTGTTTTTT. Protein product: CASGPMGVAGSNTGELFF.

This rearrangement joins TRBV5-4 to TRBJ2-1; TRBD2 matches at 10 bases. The CDR3 has 14 residues. Germline CDR1 reads SGHNT; CDR2 reads YYREEE (reference sequence). V lost 6 bases, J lost 11 bases, and 11 bases stayed unmatched. In DNA, the CDR3 is TGTGCCAGCACTTCGAGCCTAGCGGGAGAGAAGCAGTTCTTC. Protein: CASTSSLAGEKQFF.

The chain combines TRBV6-2 or TRBV6-3 with TRBJ1-1; TRBD1 is a possible D gene (5 bases). The CDR3 covers 13 residues. The germline V gene has CDR1 MNHEY and CDR2 SVGEGT. V was pared by 3 bases and J by 7 bases, with 12 bases between. This CDR3 reads CASSYTGAGEAFF. CDR3 sequence (DNA): TGTGCCAGCAGTTATACAGGAGCCGGTGAAGCTTTCTTT.

The rearrangement links TRBV30 to TRBJ2-3; D is unclear. V lost 3 bases and J lost 3, with 7 bases in between. Per germline, CDR1 GTSNPN and CDR2 SVGIG (reference sequence). The CDR3 has 12 residues. The CDR3 DNA reads as TGTGCCTGGAGCTCCCCGACAGATACGCAGTATTTT. Protein product: CAWSSPTDTQYF.

The sample holds one count of this clone. The genes are TRBV5-6 and TRBJ2-1; D ambiguous. This CDR3 has 11 residues. V lost 1 base, J lost 16 bases, and 12 bases lay in between. CDR1 is SGHDT and CDR2 is YYEEEE in the germline V gene. This chain's CDR3 is CASSLQVLQFF. As DNA, the CDR3 is TGTGCCAGCAGCTTGCAGGTATTGCAATTCTTC.